This T cell receptor (beta chain) was documented in a study of breast tumors, draining lymph nodes, adjacent tissues. Study-level points and caveats: Tumor and nontumor repertoires were significantly more similar in luminal-like than in basal-like breast cancer. Findings are consistent with lymph node origin and intratumoral expansion of most tumor T cells.

Samples came from axillary lymph nodes draining the breast cancer. TCRdb called the multiplex PCR reads again in MiXCR, with one record for every CDR3 protein. The repertoire holds about 89,000 distinct CDR3 sequences, with around 29% as singletons. This clonotype has a count of ten or more. The antigen remains unidentified. This clonotype was obtained from a female donor with breast cancer. Some clones in this sample may be carry-over from other donors' samples. The sample was axillary lymph node tissue.

CDR3 region: CSASGNYNEQFF. CDR3 in DNA: TGCAGTGCTAGCGGGAACTACAATGAGCAGTTCTTC. The V and J genes are TRBV20-1 and TRBJ2-1; tentatively, D is TRBD2 (5 bases). Trimming took 3 bases from V and 3 from J, leaving 6 bases between them. The CDR3 is 12 amino acids. Germline loops: CDR1 DFQATT, CDR2 SNEGSKA (reference sequence).